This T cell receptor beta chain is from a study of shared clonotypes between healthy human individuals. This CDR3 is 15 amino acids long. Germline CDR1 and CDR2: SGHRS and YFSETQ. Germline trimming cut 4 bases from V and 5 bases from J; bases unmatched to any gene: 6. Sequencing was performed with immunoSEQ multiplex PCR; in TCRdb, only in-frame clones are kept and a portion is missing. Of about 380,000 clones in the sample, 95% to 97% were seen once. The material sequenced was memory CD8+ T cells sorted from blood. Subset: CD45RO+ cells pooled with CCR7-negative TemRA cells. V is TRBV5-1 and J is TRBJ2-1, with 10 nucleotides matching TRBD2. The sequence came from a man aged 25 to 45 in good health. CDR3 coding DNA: TGCGCCAGCAGCGTCCTAGCGGGAGCAAACAATGAGCAGTTCTTC. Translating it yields CASSVLAGANNEQFF.